This T cell receptor (beta chain) was identified in a study of somatic mutations in cytotoxic T cells in rheumatoid arthritis. Study as a whole: Each patient's diagnosis was followed right away by a blood draw (30 ml EDTA), before any treatment. General study findings and limits: With advancing age, CD8+ clonality climbed in rheumatoid arthritis patients but did not rise in healthy controls.

This CDR3 is built from 16 residues. The germline V gene has CDR1 SGDLS and CDR2 YYNGEE. Trimming removed 0 bases at V and 4 bases at J, with 11 bases between. Original processing methods: Of patient CD8+ clones exceeding 1%, few matched published virus-specific TCRB sequences. The protocol was immunoSEQ multiplex PCR, while the TCRdb copy is restricted to in-frame clones and leaves out a portion. V, J and clone size reflect that table, while D and trimming were determined from the DNA. The table includes 5,500 to 6,000 clones, around 84% detected once. With respect to this clone: No antigen is known for it.

The TCR originated in an adult with rheumatoid arthritis. The chain carries TRBV9 and TRBJ2-6, with D perhaps matching TRBD1 or TRBD2 (6 bases each). Sequencing was carried out using CD8+ T cells sorted from blood. In DNA form, the CDR3 reads TGTGCCAGCAGCGTAGCTGGGGGGCGCGGGGCCAACGTCCTGACTTTC. Its protein is CASSVAGGRGANVLTF.